Listed below are T cell receptor beta chains from one sample, sequenced in a study of cytomegalovirus exposure and HLA in healthy donors. Only in-frame clones appear in the TCRdb table, and some are missing; sequencing was by immunoSEQ multiplex PCR. Of some 120,000 clones in the sample, around nine tenths were seen once. The source material was PBMCs. These TCRs come from a man younger than 45 in good health and CMV-seronegative. Each CDR3 is given with its conserved first and last residue. The order of the fields is J gene, clone size, D gene, V gene, CDR3 DNA, CDR3 protein. D genes are given only for firm matches. Some rows have no size entry. The others give once, few or many, or a class for an expanded clone.

>TRBJ2-1|few|.|TRBV5-1
TGCGCCAGCATCGACATTTACAATGAGCAGTTCTTC
CASIDIYNEQFF
>TRBJ2-7|.|.|TRBV7-2
TGTGCCAGCAGCTTAGGGACAGTGGGGCAGGGGGAGCAGTACTTC
CASSLGTVGQGEQYF
>TRBJ1-2|.|.|TRBV9
TGTGCCAGCAGCGTAGCTAAGGACACTAACTATGGCTACACCTTC
CASSVAKDTNYGYTF
>TRBJ2-1|.|TRBD2|TRBV5-1
TGCGCCAGCAGCTTCGTTGCGGGAGGCCTCTACAATGAGCAGTTCTTC
CASSFVAGGLYNEQFF
>TRBJ2-2|.|.|TRBV13
TGTGCCAGCAGCTTACTGGGGGCGGGCACCGGGGAGCTGTTTTTT
CASSLLGAGTGELFF
>TRBJ1-2|.|.|TRBV30
TGTGCCTGGAGTCCCCAGGGGGGCTACACCTTC
CAWSPQGGYTF
>TRBJ2-1|.|TRBD2|TRBV30
TGTGCCTGCTTAGGGGGACTAGCGTTTTATGAGCAGTTCTTC
CACLGGLAFYEQFF
>TRBJ1-5|.|TRBD1|TRBV5-1
TGCGCCAGCAGCTTGGGGACAGGGAGCAATCAGCCCCAGCATTTT
CASSLGTGSNQPQHF
>TRBJ1-1|.|.|TRBV4-2
TGTGCCAGCAGCCCCGGGGGGATGAACACTGAAGCTTTCTTT
CASSPGGMNTEAFF
>TRBJ1-2|.|TRBD1|TRBV7-9
TGTGCCAGCAGCTTAGCGGACAGGGAACTCTATGGCTACACCTTC
CASSLADRELYGYTF
>TRBJ1-2|.|.|TRBV11-2
TGTGCCAGCAGCTTAAAGTACGGCGGGGAGACCTTC
CASSLKYGGETF
>TRBJ1-1|.|.|TRBV7-9
TGTGCCACCGTGACGGGGGTCTCGCCCGAGGCTTTCTTT
CATVTGVSPEAFF
>TRBJ2-7|.|.|TRBV6-5
TGTGCCAGCAGAGTGTGGGGGGGCCGGTCAGAGGAGCAGTACTTC
CASRVWGGRSEEQYF
>TRBJ2-7|.|.|TRBV7-9
TGTGCCAGCAGCTCTAGTAAGTCCTACGAGCAGTACTTC
CASSSSKSYEQYF
>TRBJ1-4|.|TRBD1|TRBV11-2
TGTGCCAGCAGCACTACCGGGACAGGGGAACCTTTAGGCGAAAAACTGTTTTTT
CASSTTGTGEPLGEKLFF
>TRBJ2-3|.|.|TRBV29-1
TGCAGCGTTTGGAGGGGAGAGCAGTATTTT
CSVWRGEQYF
>TRBJ2-5|few|TRBD2|TRBV5-1
TGCGCCAGCAGCTTAGGGACTAGCGTCCAAGAGACCCAGTACTTC
CASSLGTSVQETQYF
>TRBJ2-3|once|.|TRBV5-4
TGTGCCAGCAGCTTGGCTTTCGAGTTCTCGGGCACAGATACGCAGTATTTT
CASSLAFEFSGTDTQYF
>TRBJ2-7|.|.|TRBV15
TGTGCCACCAGCAACACGCCCTACGAGCAGTACTTC
CATSNTPYEQYF
>TRBJ1-1|.|.|TRBV7-6
TGCGTAACTTCCGCGGGGGCTCACACTGAAGCTTTCTTT
CVTSAGAHTEAFF
>TRBJ1-1|once|.|TRBV19
TGTGCCAGTAGTACCCGGGACAAAACTGAAGCTTTCTTT
CASSTRDKTEAFF
>TRBJ1-6|.|.|TRBV18
TGTGCCAGCTCACCACGGAACAGGGATGATTCACCCCTCCACTTT
CASSPRNRDDSPLHF
>TRBJ2-7|.|.|TRBV5-6
TGTGCCAGCAGACTTCTCCGGGAACCAAGATGGTCGCACGAGCAGTACTTC
CASRLLREPRWSHEQYF
>TRBJ2-1|.|.|TRBV19
TGTGCCAGTAGTATTAGGGGTGAGCAGTTCTTC
CASSIRGEQFF
>TRBJ1-2|few|.|TRBV2
TGTGCCAGCAGTGGAACAGGGAGGGGATTGGATGGCTACACCTTC
CASSGTGRGLDGYTF
>TRBJ2-7|.|.|TRBV6-5
TGTGCCAGCAGTTTGAGCGACGAGCAGTACTTC
CASSLSDEQYF
>TRBJ1-1|.|.|TRBV29-1
TGCAGCGTTGAAAGGGGCTCGTCTGAAGCTTTCTTT
CSVERGSSEAFF
>TRBJ1-5|.|.|TRBV2
TGTGCCAGCAGTGGGAGTTATAGCAATCAGCCCCAGCATTTT
CASSGSYSNQPQHF
>TRBJ2-7|.|.|TRBV5-1
TGCGCCAGCAGCTTGTCAAGCGGAGCATACGAGCAGTACTTC
CASSLSSGAYEQYF
>TRBJ1-1|.|.|TRBV11-2
TGTGCCAGCAGCTTAGAGAGGAAAGGCGAAGCTTTCTTT
CASSLERKGEAFF
>TRBJ2-3|.|.|TRBV7-2
TGTGCCAACAAACCCTGGGGGCGACCCGCGAGCACAGATACGCAGTATTTT
CANKPWGRPASTDTQYF
>TRBJ2-3|.|.|TRBV27
TGTGCCAGCGCCCGGGGGGCCTTCACAGATACGCAGTATTTT
CASARGAFTDTQYF
>TRBJ2-5|.|.|TRBV5-1
TGCGCCAGCAGCCACGAGGTACAGGCAGAGACCCAGTACTTC
CASSHEVQAETQYF
>TRBJ2-3|.|.|TRBV11-3
TGTGCCAGCAGCTCTAGCGCGACCACAGATACGCAGTATTTT
CASSSSATTDTQYF
>TRBJ2-5|.|TRBD1|TRBV7-2
TGTGCCAGCAGACGACCCGGGACAGGGGCGACAGAGACCCAGTACTTC
CASRRPGTGATETQYF
>TRBJ2-3|.|.|TRBV11-2
TGTGCCAGCAGCCCCAGGGTAGACCATCCGGTGGATACGCAGTATTTT
CASSPRVDHPVDTQYF
>TRBJ2-7|.|.|TRBV18
TGTGCCAGCTCACCATCGTCTGAGGCAAACTACGAGCAGTACTTC
CASSPSSEANYEQYF
>TRBJ2-7|.|TRBD2|TRBV9
TGTGCCAGCAGCGTAGGGGTAGCGGGAGTACTGTACTTC
CASSVGVAGVLYF
>TRBJ2-5|.|TRBD2|TRBV4-1
TGCGCCAGCAGCCCAAGTTCTAGCGGACAAGAGACCCAGTACTTC
CASSPSSSGQETQYF
>TRBJ2-7|.|TRBD1|TRBV19
TGTGCCAGTAGTATTGCGGGACAGGGGACCTACGAGCAGTACTTC
CASSIAGQGTYEQYF
>TRBJ1-1|.|.|TRBV14
TGTGCCAGCAGCCCCGCGGGGGGGCAGGGGATGAACACTGAAGCTTTCTTT
CASSPAGGQGMNTEAFF
>TRBJ2-3|.|.|TRBV20-1
TGCAGTGCTACCGGGACAGATACGCAGTATTTT
CSATGTDTQYF
>TRBJ1-1|few|.|TRBV28
TGTGCCAGCAGAACGGTACAGGGAATCACTGAAGCTTTCTTT
CASRTVQGITEAFF
>TRBJ2-7|once|TRBD1|TRBV7-3
TGTGCCAGCAGCTTAACGGGAGGGACAGGGACCTACGAGCAGTACTTC
CASSLTGGTGTYEQYF
>TRBJ1-2|.|.|TRBV6-4
TGTGCCAGCAGTGACTCGGAGGGAAATGGCTACACCTTC
CASSDSEGNGYTF
>TRBJ1-2|.|.|TRBV6-1
TGTGCCAGCAGTGAAGTAACGGCTAACTATGGCTACACCTTC
CASSEVTANYGYTF
>TRBJ1-2|.|TRBD1|TRBV7-2
TGTGCCAGCAGCTTGGGGGACAGTCCGGGAGGCTACACCTTC
CASSLGDSPGGYTF